Sequencing of this TCR beta chain was carried out in a study of cytomegalovirus exposure and HLA in healthy donors. Overall study findings and caveats: According to an earlier analysis, most TCR beta V segments yielded productive rearrangements about 87% or about 30% of the time. Among TCR sequences, most were rare, though some public TCRs appeared in many donors.

PCR employed 60 Vbeta and 13 Jbeta primers. Repertoires were generated with immunoSEQ multiplex PCR, while TCRdb's copy carries only in-frame clones and drops some. The sample lists just over 150,000 clones, 65% to 85% seen once, with about 6.3% in the top ten. Details on this clone: Its specificity is not known.

The clonotype originates from a male donor in good health and CMV-seropositive. Source material: PBMCs.

The CDR3 sequence: CASSPPLADNEQFF. CDR3 bases: TGTGCCAGCTCACCACCACTAGCCGACAATGAGCAGTTCTTC. The rearrangement uses TRBV18 and TRBJ2-1; possible D gene TRBD2, 6 bases. CDR1 and CDR2 from the germline V gene are KGHSH and LQKENI. The CDR3 totals 14 residues. Trimming took off 0 bases at V and 5 bases at J, with 8 bases between the two ends.